This T cell receptor beta chain was identified in a study of OX40 agonist ivuxolimab in advanced cancers. Clones were read by immunoSEQ multiplex PCR, and TCRdb kept only the in-frame ones, dropping some. The profile covers fewer than 75,000 clones, with around 88% appearing a single time and around 0.61% taken by the ten largest. Sampled blood was obtained at baseline, cycle 4 day 1, and cycle 7 day 1. Germline V gene lookup returns CDR1 MNHNS and CDR2 SASEGT. The V and J ends lost 6 bases and 7 bases respectively, with 22 bases between them. This CDR3 has 15 residues. The material was CD4+ or CD8+ T cells sorted from blood, obtained in a trial of the OX40 agonist ivuxolimab. The TCR sequence derives from an adult with an advanced solid tumor such as melanoma, head and neck, liver or kidney cancer. This chain joins TRBV6-1 and TRBJ2-7; D may be TRBD1 (5 bases). The DNA of the CDR3 is TGTGCCAGCAGCCGCCCCCCGCAGGGTTTCGTAGAGCAGTACTTC. Protein product: CASSRPPQGFVEQYF.